This T cell receptor beta chain was identified in a study of blood T cells in healthy people across ages. The CDR3 contains 13 residues. Trimming left V 2 bases short and J 8 bases short, with 12 bases between. Germline CDR1 KGHSH, CDR2 LQKENI. Primed by a sample-barcoded 5' primer and a J-beta primer mix, a second PCR proceeded for 7 to 11 cycles. Researchers report that a template-switch adaptor with 12 random nucleotides tagged each cDNA molecule. TCRdb used MiXCR to reprocess the 5' RACE reads, holding one entry per CDR3 protein. The profile shows 1,800,000 or so distinct CDR3 sequences, roughly two fifths of them singletons.

The rearrangement links TRBV18 to TRBJ1-2; tentatively, D is TRBD1 (6 bases). This sequence originates from a human donor in good health. Sequenced: blood. CDR3 sequence (DNA): TGTGCCAGCTCACCAACGGCAGGGGAAGGCTACACCTTC. Protein: CASSPTAGEGYTF.